This is a list of T cell receptor beta chains from one sample in a study of OX40 agonist ivuxolimab in advanced cancers. Clones were read by immunoSEQ multiplex PCR, and TCRdb kept only the in-frame ones, dropping some. Of around 20,000 clones listed, just under 75% are singletons. The sample here was CD4+ or CD8+ T cells sorted from blood, taken in a trial of the OX40 agonist ivuxolimab. The receptors were gathered from an adult with an advanced solid tumor such as melanoma, head and neck, liver or kidney cancer. The CDR3 runs from the conserved cysteine through the conserved F or W. The D gene is left open where the match is weak. Some rows mark clone size as missing; the rest say once, few, many or name a class of expanded clone.

V gene	clone size	CDR3 length	D gene	J gene	CDR3 DNA	CDR3 protein
TRBV28	.	14	.	TRBJ1-2	TGTGCCAGCAGTTTACAGGACAGTTTCTATGGCTACACCTTC	CASSLQDSFYGYTF
TRBV5-8	once	13	.	TRBJ1-4	TGTGCCAGCAGCTTGGACGGGAATGAAAAACTGTTTTTT	CASSLDGNEKLFF
TRBV7-2	.	14	.	TRBJ2-5	TGTGCCAGCAGCTTAGACGTCCTCAGAGGAACCCAGTACTTC	CASSLDVLRGTQYF
TRBV28	.	13	.	TRBJ1-1	TGTGCCAGCACCCTAATTGGGGGTACTGAAGCTTTCTTT	CASTLIGGTEAFF
TRBV7-3	.	14	TRBD1	TRBJ1-2	TGTGCCAGCAGCCCGGGGACAGGAGGCTATGGCTACACCTTC	CASSPGTGGYGYTF
TRBV7-9	.	13	.	TRBJ1-1	TGTGCCAGCAGCCGCACTGACGACACTGAAGCTTTCTTT	CASSRTDDTEAFF
TRBV4-3	.	13	.	TRBJ2-7	TGCGCCAGCAGCCAAGATGGGATCTACGAGCAGTACTTC	CASSQDGIYEQYF
TRBV30	.	14	.	TRBJ2-7	TGTGCCTGGAGTCTGGACAGTCCTTCCTACGAGCAGTACTTC	CAWSLDSPSYEQYF
TRBV29-1	.	18	.	TRBJ1-1	TGCAGCGTTGAAGGGCTCCCCGATGTAATCTCCGCCGACACTGAAGCTTTCTTT	CSVEGLPDVISADTEAFF
TRBV6-5	once	15	.	TRBJ2-5	TGTGCCAGCAGTCCCGACTGGATAGATCAAGAGACCCAGTACTTC	CASSPDWIDQETQYF
TRBV2	.	16	.	TRBJ1-1	TGTGCCAGCAGTGATAATAGGGAAATGGGGAACACTGAAGCTTTCTTT	CASSDNREMGNTEAFF
TRBV6-1	few	15	.	TRBJ1-6	TGTGCCACCAGACAGGAGGCTGGATATAATTCACCCCTCCACTTT	CATRQEAGYNSPLHF
TRBV6-6	.	14	.	TRBJ2-7	TGTGCCAGCAGTTACTCGTCCGCCCTGACAGAGCAGTACTTC	CASSYSSALTEQYF
TRBV9	once	15	.	TRBJ2-5	TGTGCCAGCAGCGTCACCCCAGGGGAGCAAGAGATCCAGTACTTC	CASSVTPGEQEIQYF
TRBV28	few	14	.	TRBJ2-7	TGTGCCAGCAGTTTATTACCAGGGGACTACGAGCAGTACTTC	CASSLLPGDYEQYF
TRBV4-2	.	17	.	TRBJ2-2	TGTGCCAGCAGCCAAGAAAGCAGCGCCCGTTACACCGGGGAGCTGTTTTTT	CASSQESSARYTGELFF
TRBV18	.	16	TRBD1	TRBJ1-2	TGTGCCAGCTCACCACCGATTCGGACAGGGCACTATGGCTACACCTTC	CASSPPIRTGHYGYTF
TRBV10-2	.	15	.	TRBJ1-2	TGCGCCAGCAGTGAGTACGAGAACACCTTCGATGGCTACACCTTC	CASSEYENTFDGYTF
TRBV19	.	15	.	TRBJ2-1	TGTGCCAGTAGTATAGATGGCACAGGCCACAATGAGCAGTTCTTC	CASSIDGTGHNEQFF
TRBV6-5	once	13	.	TRBJ1-1	TGTGCCAGCACGAGGGCGGGATACACTGAAGCTTTCTTT	CASTRAGYTEAFF
TRBV28	.	16	.	TRBJ1-5	TGTGCCAGCAGTTTAAGGTGGGAGGGAGGCAATCAGCCCCAGCATTTT	CASSLRWEGGNQPQHF
TRBV9	.	12	.	TRBJ1-3	TGTGCCAGCAGCGGCCAAGGAAACACCATATATTTT	CASSGQGNTIYF
TRBV27	.	16	TRBD1	TRBJ1-2	TGTGCCAGCAGTTTATCGGGACAGGGGAGAGGCTATGGCTACACCTTC	CASSLSGQGRGYGYTF
TRBV9	.	12	TRBD1	TRBJ2-3	TGTGCCAGCAGCGTAGGACAGGGGACGCAGTATTTT	CASSVGQGTQYF
TRBV7-6	.	15	TRBD1	TRBJ2-1	TGTGCCAGCAGCTTGGGGGACAGGCTGAACAATGAGCAGTTCTTC	CASSLGDRLNNEQFF
TRBV19	few	15	TRBD2	TRBJ2-7	TGTGCCAGTAGTATCATAGGCGGGAGCTCCTACGAGCAGTACTTC	CASSIIGGSSYEQYF
TRBV19	.	14	.	TRBJ2-7	TGTGCCAGTAGTATAGGGACCTCAGTTCGCGAGCAGTACTTC	CASSIGTSVREQYF
TRBV25-1	once	12	.	TRBJ1-1	TGTGCCAGCACCCGTGGGGGGTGGGAAGCTTTCTTT	CASTRGGWEAFF
TRBV19	.	14	.	TRBJ2-1	TGTGCCAGTAGTATTCCCGGCCGTTACAATGAGCAGTTCTTC	CASSIPGRYNEQFF
TRBV5-1	once	12	.	TRBJ2-7	TGCGCCAGCAGCTTGGCTGGGAACGAGCAGTACTTC	CASSLAGNEQYF
TRBV6-5	.	16	.	TRBJ2-2	TGTGCCAGCAGTTACGGGGGGGCAATGAACACCGGGGAGCTGTTTTTT	CASSYGGAMNTGELFF
TRBV7-2	once	14	.	TRBJ1-5	TGTGCCAGCAGCCCTACAGGGCCCAATCAGCCCCAGCATTTT	CASSPTGPNQPQHF
TRBV6-5	few	15	TRBD1	TRBJ2-7	TGTGCCAGCAGTTCGGTGACAGGGGGTGTCTACGAGCAGTACTTC	CASSSVTGGVYEQYF
TRBV6-5	few	14	.	TRBJ2-7	TGTGCCAGCAGACTCCTGGCAGGGCCCTACGAGCAGTACTTC	CASRLLAGPYEQYF
TRBV19	.	15	.	TRBJ1-1	TGTGCCAGTACCCAAACGGGGGCCCTGGGCACTGAAGCTTTCTTT	CASTQTGALGTEAFF
TRBV19	few	15	TRBD2	TRBJ2-7	TGTGCCAGTAGTCTCACGGCCGGGGGGGCCTACGAGCAGTACTTC	CASSLTAGGAYEQYF
TRBV2	.	11	.	TRBJ1-1	TGTGCCAGCAGGCAGGGAGCGGCGGCTTTCTTT	CASRQGAAAFF
TRBV7-9	.	15	TRBD1	TRBJ1-1	TGTGCCAGCAGCTCACAGGGGAAGGGTACTCCTGAAGCTTTCTTT	CASSSQGKGTPEAFF
TRBV19	many	13	.	TRBJ2-1	TGTGCCAGTAGTATCTCCTCCTACAATGAGCAGTTCTTC	CASSISSYNEQFF
TRBV7-9	.	15	TRBD1	TRBJ2-7	TGTGCCAGCAGCGAGACAGGGGGCTACTTGTACGAGCAGTACTTC	CASSETGGYLYEQYF
TRBV27	.	15	.	TRBJ2-7	TGTGCCAGCAGTTTCGGCGGGGCCAACTCCTACGAGCAGTACTTC	CASSFGGANSYEQYF
TRBV28	.	13	TRBD1	TRBJ1-5	TGTGCCATCTCAAGGACAGGGGATCAGCCCCAGCATTTT	CAISRTGDQPQHF
TRBV7-3	.	13	.	TRBJ2-7	TGTGCCAGCAGCCACGAAGGGGTTGCCGAGCAGTACTTC	CASSHEGVAEQYF
TRBV5-6	.	15	.	TRBJ1-2	TGTGCCAGCAGTACCCTGGCGGGACGGAGCTATGGCTACACCTTC	CASSTLAGRSYGYTF
TRBV10-1	.	14	TRBD1	TRBJ2-7	TGCGCCAGCAGTGAACAGGGGGAGGCCGACGAGCAGTACTTC	CASSEQGEADEQYF